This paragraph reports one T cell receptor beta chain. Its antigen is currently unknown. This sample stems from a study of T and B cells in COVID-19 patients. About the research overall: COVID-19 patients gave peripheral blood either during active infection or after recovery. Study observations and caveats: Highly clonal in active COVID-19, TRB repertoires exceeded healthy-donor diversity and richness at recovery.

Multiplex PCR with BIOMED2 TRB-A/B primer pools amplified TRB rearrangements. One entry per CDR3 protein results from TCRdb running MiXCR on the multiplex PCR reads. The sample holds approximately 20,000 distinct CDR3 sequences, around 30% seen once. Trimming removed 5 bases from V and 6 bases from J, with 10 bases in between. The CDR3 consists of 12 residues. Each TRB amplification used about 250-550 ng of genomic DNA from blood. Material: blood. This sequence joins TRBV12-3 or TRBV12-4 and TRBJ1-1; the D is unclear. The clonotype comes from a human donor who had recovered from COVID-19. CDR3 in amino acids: CASSIQGSEAFF. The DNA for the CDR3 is TGTGCCAGCAGTATCCAAGGATCTGAAGCTTTCTTT.